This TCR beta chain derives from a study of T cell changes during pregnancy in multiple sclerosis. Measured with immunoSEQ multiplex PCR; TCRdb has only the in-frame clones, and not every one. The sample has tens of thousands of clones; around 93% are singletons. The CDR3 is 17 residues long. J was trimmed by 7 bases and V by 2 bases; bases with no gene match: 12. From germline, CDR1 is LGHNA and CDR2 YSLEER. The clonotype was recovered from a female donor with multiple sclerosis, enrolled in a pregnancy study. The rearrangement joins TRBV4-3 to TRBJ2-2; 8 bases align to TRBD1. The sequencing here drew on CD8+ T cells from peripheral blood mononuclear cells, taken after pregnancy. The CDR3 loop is CASSQTSGGARSGELFF. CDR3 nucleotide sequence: TGCGCCAGCAGCCAAACTTCAGGGGGCGCCCGGAGCGGGGAGCTGTTTTTT.